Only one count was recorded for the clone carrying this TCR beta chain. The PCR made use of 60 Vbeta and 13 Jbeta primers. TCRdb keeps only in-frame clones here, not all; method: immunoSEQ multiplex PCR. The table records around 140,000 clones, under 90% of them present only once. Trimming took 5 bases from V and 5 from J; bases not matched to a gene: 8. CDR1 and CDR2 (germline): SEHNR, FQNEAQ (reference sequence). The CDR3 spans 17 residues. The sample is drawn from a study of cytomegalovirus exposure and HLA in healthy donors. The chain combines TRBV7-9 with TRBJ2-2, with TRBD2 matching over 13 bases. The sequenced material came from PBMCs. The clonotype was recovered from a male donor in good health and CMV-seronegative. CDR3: CASSDPGTSGATGELFF. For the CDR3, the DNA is TGTGCCAGCAGCGACCCCGGGACTAGCGGGGCTACCGGGGAGCTGTTTTTT.